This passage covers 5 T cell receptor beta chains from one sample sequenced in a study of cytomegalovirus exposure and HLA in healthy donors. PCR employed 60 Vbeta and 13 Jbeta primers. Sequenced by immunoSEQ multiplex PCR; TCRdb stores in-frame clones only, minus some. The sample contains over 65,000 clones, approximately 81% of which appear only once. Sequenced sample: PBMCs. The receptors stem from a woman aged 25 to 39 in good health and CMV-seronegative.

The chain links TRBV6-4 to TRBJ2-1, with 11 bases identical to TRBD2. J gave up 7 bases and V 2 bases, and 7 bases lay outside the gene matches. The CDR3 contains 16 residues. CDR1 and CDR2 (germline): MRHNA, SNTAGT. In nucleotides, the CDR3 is TGTGCCAGCAGTGACCCCTTAGCGGGGGGGCCAAATGAGCAGTTCTTC. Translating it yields CASSDPLAGGPNEQFF.

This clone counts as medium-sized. The DNA of the CDR3 is TGTGCCAGCAGCTTGGGTGACAGGAACACTGAAGCTTTCTTT. Encoded protein: CASSLGDRNTEAFF. The chain couples TRBV5-4 to TRBJ1-1, with D possibly TRBD1 on 5 matching bases. This CDR3 is 14 amino acids long. Looked up from germline, CDR1 is SGHNT and CDR2 is YYREEE (reference sequence). V shed 0 bases and J shed 1 base, with 7 bases lying between them.

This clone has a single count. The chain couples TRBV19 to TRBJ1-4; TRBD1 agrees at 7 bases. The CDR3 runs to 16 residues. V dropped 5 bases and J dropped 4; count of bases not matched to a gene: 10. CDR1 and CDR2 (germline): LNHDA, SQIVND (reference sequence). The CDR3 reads CASSEDRRLGNEKLFF. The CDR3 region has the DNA TGTGCCAGTAGTGAGGACAGGAGGCTGGGTAATGAAAAACTGTTTTTT. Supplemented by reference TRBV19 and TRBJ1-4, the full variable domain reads DGGITQSPKYLFRKEGQNVTLSCEQNLNHDAMYWYRQDPGQGLRLIYYSQIVNDFQKGDIAEGYSVSREKKESFPLTVTSAQKNPTAFYLCASSEDRRLGNEKLFFGSGTQLSVL.

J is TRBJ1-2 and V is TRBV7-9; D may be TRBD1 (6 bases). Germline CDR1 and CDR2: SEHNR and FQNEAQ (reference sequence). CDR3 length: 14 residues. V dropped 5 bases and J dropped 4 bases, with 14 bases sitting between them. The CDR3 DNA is TGTGCCAGCAGCACAGGGACCGCCTCCTATGGCTACACCTTC. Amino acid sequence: CASSTGTASYGYTF.

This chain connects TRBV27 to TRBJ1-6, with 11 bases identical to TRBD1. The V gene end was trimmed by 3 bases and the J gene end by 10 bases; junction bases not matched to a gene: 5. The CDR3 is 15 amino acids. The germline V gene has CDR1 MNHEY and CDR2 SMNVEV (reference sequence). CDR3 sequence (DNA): TGTGCCAGCAGTTTCTCCGGGACAGGGGGATCACCCCTCCACTTT. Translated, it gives CASSFSGTGGSPLHF.